Included here is one T cell receptor (beta chain) sequence, with context. Its antigen is currently not known. No much larger clone is present one base from it, and per-base qualities are unavailable. No patient had received any treatment before thyroid surgery. Using T-cell receptor beta sequencing, the study looked back at clinical samples from patients collected from about 2011 to 2018. The sample comes from a study of metastatic and nonmetastatic thyroid tumors (dated by TCRdb to 2020 to 2021). Background on the whole study: Repertoires were compared across peripheral blood and tumor or nodule tissue samples from malignant and benign thyroid patients. The research as a whole found: In both blood and tumor samples, TCR beta diversity was reported to be significantly higher in malignant tumors than in benign nodules.

CDR1 and CDR2 are read off the germline V gene as SGHRS and YFSETQ. The junction carries 19 bases between V and J, which are trimmed by 1 base and 5 bases respectively. The CDR3 has 16 amino acids, counting the end cysteine and phenylalanine. Solely the CDR3 DNA is kept, with 48 bases framed from the first base. The library relied on PCR. The sequencer listed for this sample is Illumina HiSeq 4000. The TCR beta-chain CDR3 region of each patient was profiled by high-throughput sequencing. The authors processed their data as follows. The researchers built a classifier to tell apart papillary thyroid cancer patients with distant metastasis, based on CDR3 differences among clinicopathological groups. The Shannon index was used to assess repertoire diversity, and the Morisita-Horn index was used to assess tumor-blood repertoire similarity. TCRdb applied fastp at Q25 and MiXCR to the public reads, then kept only in-frame beta chains. The V and J calls, along with clone size, are taken from TCRdb and not from the paper's own processing. This sample gives 15,000 to 20,000 clones in total; 29% of them show up just once. The top ten hold less than 15% of the sample.

The sequencing input was tumor tissue. This TCR came from a female donor with papillary thyroid cancer or a benign thyroid nodule (not recorded which). Some clones in this sample may be carry-over from other donors' samples. The V gene is TRBV5-1 and the J gene is TRBJ2-7; there is no confident call for the D gene. The nucleotides are TGCGCCAGCAGCTTGAATTGGGATCGGCGCAGGAACGAGCAGTACTTC. Its coded protein is CASSLNWDRRRNEQYF. Extended through the reference TRBV5-1 and TRBJ2-7 proteins, this CDR3 yields the full variable domain: KAGVTQTPRYLIKTRGQQVTLSCSPISGHRSVSWYQQTPGQGLQFLFEYFSETQRNKGNFPGRFSGRQFSNSRSEMNVSTLELGDSALYLCASSLNWDRRRNEQYFGPGTRLTVT.